This is a list of T cell receptor beta chains from one sample in a study of T cell responses to AZD1222 COVID-19 vaccine. Only in-frame clones appear in the TCRdb table, and some are missing; sequencing was by immunoSEQ multiplex PCR. The sample lists 150,000 to 200,000 clones, about 91% occurring once. Sample: peripheral blood, taken 28 days after the second AZD1222 dose. The origin of the receptors is an adult who received the AZD1222 COVID-19 vaccine. Both conserved end residues are part of each CDR3. The order of the fields is J gene, clone size, D gene, V gene, CDR3 protein, CDR3 DNA. D genes are given only for firm matches. Part of the rows lack a size; the others show once, few, many or a class for expanded clones.

TRBJ1-4,NA,TRBD1,TRBV15,CATSRRTGKEKLFF,TGTGCCACCAGCAGAAGGACAGGGAAGGAAAAACTGTTTTTT
TRBJ2-7,NA,TRBD2,TRBV7-2,CASSLSGGASSYEQYF,TGTGCCAGCAGCTTGAGCGGGGGGGCCTCCTCCTACGAGCAGTACTTC
TRBJ2-7,NA,NA,TRBV15,CATSRDPRDEQYF,TGTGCCACCAGCAGAGATCCCCGGGACGAGCAGTACTTC
TRBJ2-1,NA,NA,TRBV30,CAWSVTGLTNNEQFF,TGTGCCTGGAGTGTCACGGGACTGACGAACAATGAGCAGTTCTTC
TRBJ2-1,NA,TRBD2,TRBV10-3,CAISESGVSYNEQFF,TGTGCCATCAGTGAGAGCGGGGTTTCCTACAATGAGCAGTTCTTC
TRBJ2-3,NA,NA,TRBV30,CAWSRTEGVGDTQYF,TGTGCCTGGTCCCGGACGGAGGGGGTTGGAGATACGCAGTATTTT
TRBJ1-2,NA,TRBD1,TRBV5-1,CASSLMAGGVDGYTF,TGCGCCAGCAGCTTGATGGCAGGGGGCGTCGATGGCTACACCTTC
TRBJ1-5,once,TRBD1,TRBV18,CASSLGQVGPDQPQHF,TGTGCCAGCTCACTCGGACAGGTTGGGCCCGATCAGCCCCAGCATTTT
TRBJ1-3,NA,NA,TRBV9,CASSVGDTSDGNTIYF,TGTGCCAGCAGCGTAGGTGACACCTCCGATGGAAACACCATATATTTT
TRBJ1-2,NA,NA,TRBV5-4,CASSLGSVDSPYGYTF,TGTGCCAGCAGCTTGGGGTCGGTGGACAGCCCCTATGGCTACACCTTC
TRBJ1-2,few,NA,TRBV24-1,CATSDSLQYTGNYGYTF,TGTGCCACCAGTGATTCCTTACAATATACAGGTAACTATGGCTACACCTTC
TRBJ1-1,NA,NA,TRBV5-1,CASSPWTRTEAFF,TGCGCCAGCAGCCCATGGACAAGAACTGAAGCTTTCTTT
TRBJ1-2,NA,NA,TRBV7-9,CASSPVGPGSANYGYTF,TGTGCCAGCAGCCCAGTGGGTCCAGGTTCAGCTAACTATGGCTACACCTTC
TRBJ1-1,NA,TRBD1,TRBV7-9,CASSPGQGNTEAFF,TGTGCCAGCAGCCCTGGACAGGGGAACACTGAAGCTTTCTTT
TRBJ1-1,NA,TRBD1,TRBV7-8,CASSPDRGGVVGTEAFF,TGTGCCAGCAGCCCAGACAGGGGGGGAGTAGTAGGGACTGAAGCTTTCTTT
TRBJ2-7,NA,NA,TRBV7-8,CASSLDGLNYEQYF,TGTGCCAGCAGCTTAGACGGGCTAAATTACGAGCAGTACTTC
TRBJ2-7,NA,TRBD2,TRBV6-5,CASSLGLAGGYEQYF,TGTGCCAGCAGTTTGGGACTAGCGGGGGGCTACGAGCAGTACTTC
TRBJ2-6,NA,NA,TRBV7-3,CASSLSPGANVLTF,TGTGCCAGCAGCTTATCCCCGGGGGCCAACGTCCTGACTTTC
TRBJ1-5,NA,TRBD1,TRBV6-6,CASSRGRGLTGDQPQHF,TGTGCCAGCAGTCGGGGCAGGGGGCTGACAGGTGATCAGCCCCAGCATTTT
TRBJ2-7,few,TRBD1,TRBV7-6,CASSLSRGLGEQYF,TGTGCCAGCAGCTTGTCAAGGGGGCTAGGCGAGCAGTACTTC
TRBJ1-5,NA,NA,TRBV3-1/TRBV3-2,CASSQALNSNQPQHF,TGTGCCAGCAGCCAGGCCCTGAATAGCAATCAGCCCCAGCATTTT
TRBJ1-6,once,TRBD1,TRBV6-5,CASRPTGVRNSPLHF,TGTGCCAGCAGACCCACAGGGGTAAGGAATTCACCCCTCCACTTT
TRBJ2-7,once,NA,TRBV27,CASSSARSYEQYF,TGTGCCAGCAGTTCCGCCCGGAGCTACGAGCAGTACTTC
TRBJ2-6,NA,NA,TRBV11-2,CASSRKGVRSGANVLTF,TGTGCCAGCAGCAGGAAGGGTGTGCGCTCTGGGGCCAACGTCCTGACTTTC
TRBJ1-1,NA,TRBD1,TRBV3-1/TRBV3-2,CASSRRPQGVAGATEAFF,TGTGCCAGCAGCCGCCGACCCCAGGGGGTAGCTGGGGCCACTGAAGCTTTCTTT
TRBJ2-2,NA,TRBD1,TRBV5-1,CASSLTGGVTGELFF,TGCGCCAGCAGCTTGACAGGGGGCGTCACCGGGGAGCTGTTTTTT
TRBJ1-2,NA,NA,TRBV19,CASSIDSIYGYTF,TGTGCCAGTAGTATAGACAGCATCTATGGCTACACCTTC